This T cell receptor (beta chain) was obtained from a study of identical twins. Each donor (without exception) was a healthy Caucasian. CDR1 is SGHTA, CDR2 FQGNSA, per germline. The V segment lost 0 bases and the J segment 2 bases; nucleotides outside the gene matches: 7. This CDR3 comprises 16 residues. TCRdb re-derived calls from the 5' RACE reads in MiXCR, one entry per CDR3 protein. The table lists 1.5 million or so distinct CDR3 sequences, around 33% of them singletons. The sequencing input was cord blood. This sequence joins TRBV7-2 and TRBJ2-7, with 7 bases lining up with TRBD2. The TCR was taken from a newborn girl in good health. CDR3 in DNA: TGTGCCAGCAGCTTAGCCTCTAGCGGTTATACCTACGAGCAGTACTTC. It encodes CASSLASSGYTYEQYF.